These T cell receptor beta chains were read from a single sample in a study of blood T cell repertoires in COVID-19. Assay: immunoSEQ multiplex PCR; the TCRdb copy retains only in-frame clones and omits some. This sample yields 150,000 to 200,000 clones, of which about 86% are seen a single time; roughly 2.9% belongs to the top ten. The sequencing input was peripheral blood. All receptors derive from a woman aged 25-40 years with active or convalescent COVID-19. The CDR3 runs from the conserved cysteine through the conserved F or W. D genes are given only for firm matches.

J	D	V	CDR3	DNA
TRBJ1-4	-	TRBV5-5	CASSFAGNEKLFF	TGTGCCAGCAGCTTCGCAGGGAATGAAAAACTGTTTTTT
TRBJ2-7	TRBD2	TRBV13	CASSLEGLATYEQYF	TGTGCCAGCAGCTTAGAGGGACTAGCCACCTACGAGCAGTACTTC
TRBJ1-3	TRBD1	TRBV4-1	CASSQGGQGYLGNTIYF	TGCGCCAGCAGCCAAGGGGGACAGGGGTATCTTGGAAACACCATATATTTT
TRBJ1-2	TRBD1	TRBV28	CASRGQGDYGYTF	TGTGCCAGCAGGGGACAGGGGGACTATGGCTACACCTTC
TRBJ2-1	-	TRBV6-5	CASSSKNEQFF	TGTGCCAGCAGTTCCAAAAATGAGCAGTTCTTC
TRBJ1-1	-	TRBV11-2	CASSLVANGEYTEAFF	TGTGCCAGCAGCTTAGTTGCGAACGGAGAATACACTGAAGCTTTCTTT
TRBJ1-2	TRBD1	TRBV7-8	CASWDRGNYGYTF	TGTGCCAGCTGGGACAGGGGGAACTATGGCTACACCTTC
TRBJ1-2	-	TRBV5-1	CASSLGVGYTF	TGCGCCAGCAGCTTAGGGGTCGGCTACACCTTC
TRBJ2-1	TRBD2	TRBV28	CASSSSSGLFFFVEQFF	TGTGCCAGCAGTTCGTCTAGCGGGTTGTTTTTTTTTGTTGAGCAGTTCTTC
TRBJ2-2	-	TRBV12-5	CARGPGGATGELFF	TGTGCTAGGGGCCCCGGCGGGGCCACCGGGGAGCTGTTTTTT